The T cell receptor beta chain under discussion was sequenced for a study of CD8+CD57+ T cells in acquired aplastic anemia. In the study overall: The average for DNA from sorted CD4+ and CD8+ cells was 3.2 ug.

Germline loops: CDR1 DFQATT, CDR2 SNEGSKA (reference sequence). Trimming at V came to 5 bases and at J to 2 bases, leaving 14 bases not matched to a gene. The CDR3 loop spans 16 amino acids. Details on this clonotype: Its antigen is unidentified.

General observations from the study: Patients and controls shared some 30 CD8+ CDR3 sequences.

TCR beta VDJ and CDR3 profiling used genomic DNA as template. One entry per CDR3 protein, called by TCRdb with MiXCR from the reads. The repertoire holds around 230,000 distinct CDR3 sequences, with 61% as singletons. The sequence was collected from a human donor in good health. Sequencing was done on a sample of sorted CD4+, CD8+, or CD8+CD57+ T cells (not recorded which) from PBMCs. The gene calls are TRBV20-1 and TRBJ2-7; 8 bases are a match to TRBD1. The CDR3 DNA reads as TGCAGTGCTCAACGAATTACAGGGGGAACTACCTACGAGCAGTACTTC. Translated: CSAQRITGGTTYEQYF.